This is a list of T cell receptor beta chains from one sample in a study of OX40 agonist ivuxolimab in advanced cancers. Produced via immunoSEQ multiplex PCR; TCRdb's table is partial and in-frame only. The sample carries over 45,000 clones, roughly 80% recorded once. The sequences come from CD4+ or CD8+ T cells sorted from blood, collected in a trial of the OX40 agonist ivuxolimab. The receptors shown here come from an adult with an advanced solid tumor such as melanoma, head and neck, liver or kidney cancer. The CDR3 runs from the conserved cysteine through the conserved F or W.

j_gene	v_gene	CDR3aa
TRBJ1-2	TRBV27	CASRSVFQRNYGYTF
TRBJ2-7	TRBV11-2	CASSWGLAGGPKQYF
TRBJ1-1	TRBV6-5	CASRRQTVNTEAFF
TRBJ1-6	TRBV10-2	CASSESRQGNSPLHF
TRBJ1-2	TRBV5-4	CASSLAGDLGGRGYTF
TRBJ1-4	TRBV5-6	CASSSRIDGGRPNEKLFF
TRBJ2-1	TRBV6-5	CASSPVGGEQFF
TRBJ2-2	TRBV7-8	CASRGHGNTGELFF
TRBJ2-2	TRBV9	CASSVEATIGGELFF
TRBJ1-1	TRBV27	CASSLQVRNTEAFF
TRBJ1-3	TRBV19	CASTSIGTAGNTIYF
TRBJ2-7	TRBV2	CASSEGQAKSYEQYF
TRBJ1-1	TRBV18	CASRPMRQGYTEAFF
TRBJ2-7	TRBV11-2	CASSLGGSRRVGEQYF
TRBJ1-2	TRBV18	CASSPPWTAGAGWGYTF
TRBJ2-5	TRBV4-3	CASSQGNPPETQYF
TRBJ2-5	TRBV19	CASMDRSAQETQYF
TRBJ1-5	TRBV2	CASSGGNQPQHF
TRBJ1-5	TRBV2	CASKLGATENQPQHF
TRBJ1-1	TRBV2	CASRIQGYTEAFF
TRBJ2-5	TRBV10-3	CAISESGAVENGGQETQYF
TRBJ2-7	TRBV6-6	CASTPDIFPYEQYF
TRBJ1-2	TRBV7-9	CASSSMAVNYGYTF
TRBJ2-7	TRBV19	CASSISVWGTNYEQYF
TRBJ2-3	TRBV27	CASSSLTSGSRGDTQYF
TRBJ2-7	TRBV5-1	CASSLTVQGPPYYEQYF
TRBJ1-1	TRBV7-9	CASSLAAGLNTEAFF
TRBJ2-1	TRBV5-1	CASSATGTAHFF
TRBJ1-5	TRBV7-8	CASSQSLSNQPQHF